This T cell receptor beta chain is drawn from a study of radiation and T cells in renal cell carcinoma. Time point indicated: baseline pretreatment blood. Regarding treatment: 15 Gy SBRT to primary tumor, nephrectomy 4 weeks later. Serial blood draws occurred at baseline and 2 and 4 weeks post-SBRT. Clear cell pathology was present in this patient's renal cell carcinoma. The CDR3 is 14 amino acids. Trimming removed 4 bases at V and 5 bases at J, with 17 bases between. Germline V CDR1 and CDR2: GTSNPN, SVGIG (reference sequence). The assay was immunoSEQ multiplex PCR, and TCRdb's table has in-frame clones only and misses some. The table shows 110,000 to 150,000 clones, with less than 90% occurring only once. Study findings and constraints: From baseline, blood top tumor clonotypes peaked at 2 weeks post-radiation.

Note on this clone: Its specificity is not known.

This sequence was found in a woman between 45 and 65 years old with renal cell carcinoma. Sequencing used blood, obtained from a patient whose treatment included radiotherapy and nephrectomy. The rearrangement links TRBV30 to TRBJ1-1; D is perhaps TRBD1 (5 bases). CDR3 coding DNA: TGTGCCTGGAATCCCGGCCTCTCAGGGACTGAAGCTTTCTTT. Its protein product is CAWNPGLSGTEAFF.